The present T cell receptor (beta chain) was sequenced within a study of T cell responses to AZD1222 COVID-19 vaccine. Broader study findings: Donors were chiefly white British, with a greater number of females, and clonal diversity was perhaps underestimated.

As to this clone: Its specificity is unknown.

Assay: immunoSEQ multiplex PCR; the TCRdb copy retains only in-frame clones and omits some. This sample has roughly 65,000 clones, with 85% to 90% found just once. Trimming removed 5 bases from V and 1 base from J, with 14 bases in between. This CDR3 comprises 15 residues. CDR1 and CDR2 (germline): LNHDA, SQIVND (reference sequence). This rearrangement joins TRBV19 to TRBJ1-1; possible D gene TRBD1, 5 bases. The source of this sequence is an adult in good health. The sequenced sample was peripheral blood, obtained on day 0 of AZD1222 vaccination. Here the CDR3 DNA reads TGTGCCAGTAGTCTCCAGGGCGCAAAGAACACTGAAGCTTTCTTT. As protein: CASSLQGAKNTEAFF.